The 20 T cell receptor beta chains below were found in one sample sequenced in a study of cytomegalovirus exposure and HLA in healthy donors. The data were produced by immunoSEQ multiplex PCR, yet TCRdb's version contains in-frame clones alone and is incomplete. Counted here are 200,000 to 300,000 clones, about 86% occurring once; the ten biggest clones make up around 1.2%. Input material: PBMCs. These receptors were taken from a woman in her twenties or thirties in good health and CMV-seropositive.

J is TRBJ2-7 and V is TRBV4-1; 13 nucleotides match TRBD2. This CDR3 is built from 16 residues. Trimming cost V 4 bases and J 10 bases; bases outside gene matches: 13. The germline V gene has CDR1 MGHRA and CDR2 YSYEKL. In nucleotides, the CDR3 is TGCGCCAGCAGCCGGCCGGTAACTAGCGGGAGGGTGGACCAGTACTTC. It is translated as CASSRPVTSGRVDQYF.

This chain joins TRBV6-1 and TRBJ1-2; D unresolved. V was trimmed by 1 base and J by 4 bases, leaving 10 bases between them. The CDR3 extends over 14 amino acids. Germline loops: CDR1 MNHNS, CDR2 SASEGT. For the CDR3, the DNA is TGTGCCAGCAGTGAAGGGGAAGCGGTCTATGGCTACACCTTC. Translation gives CASSEGEAVYGYTF.

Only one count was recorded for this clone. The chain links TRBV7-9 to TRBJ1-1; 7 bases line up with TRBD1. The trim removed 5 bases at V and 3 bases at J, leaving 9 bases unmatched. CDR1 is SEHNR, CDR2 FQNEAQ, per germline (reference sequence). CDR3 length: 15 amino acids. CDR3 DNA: TGTGCCAGCAGCACCTATGACAGGGTGGACACTGAAGCTTTCTTT. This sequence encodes CASSTYDRVDTEAFF.

The DNA of the CDR3 is TGCGCCAGCAGCTTGGATGGGACAGGGCCCTACGAGCAGTACTTC. Translation: CASSLDGTGPYEQYF. The chain recombines TRBV5-1 with TRBJ2-7; TRBD1 matches at 9 bases. Germline V gene data show CDR1 as SGHRS and CDR2 as YFSETQ. J lost 2 bases, V lost 0 bases, and 3 bases had no gene match. CDR3 length: 15 residues. Filled out from reference TRBV5-1 and TRBJ2-7, the complete variable domain reads KAGVTQTPRYLIKTRGQQVTLSCSPISGHRSVSWYQQTPGQGLQFLFEYFSETQRNKGNFPGRFSGRQFSNSRSEMNVSTLELGDSALYLCASSLDGTGPYEQYFGPGTRLTVT.

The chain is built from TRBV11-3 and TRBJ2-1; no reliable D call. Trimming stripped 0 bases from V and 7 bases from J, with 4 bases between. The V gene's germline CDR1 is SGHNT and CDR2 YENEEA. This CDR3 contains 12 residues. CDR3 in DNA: TGTGCCAGCAGCTTAGATCCGAATGAGCAGTTCTTC. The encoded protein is CASSLDPNEQFF.

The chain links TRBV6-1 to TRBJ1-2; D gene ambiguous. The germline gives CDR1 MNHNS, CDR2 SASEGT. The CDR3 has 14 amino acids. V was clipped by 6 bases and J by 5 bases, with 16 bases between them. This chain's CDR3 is CASSAPRLKYGYTF. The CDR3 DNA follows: TGTGCCAGCAGCGCCCCTAGGTTAAAGTATGGCTACACCTTC.

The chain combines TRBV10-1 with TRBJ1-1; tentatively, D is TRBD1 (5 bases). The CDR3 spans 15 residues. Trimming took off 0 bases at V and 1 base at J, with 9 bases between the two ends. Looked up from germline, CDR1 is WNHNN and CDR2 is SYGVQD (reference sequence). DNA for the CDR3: TGCGCCAGCAGTGAGTCTGGCAGGGCGAACACTGAAGCTTTCTTT. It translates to CASSESGRANTEAFF.

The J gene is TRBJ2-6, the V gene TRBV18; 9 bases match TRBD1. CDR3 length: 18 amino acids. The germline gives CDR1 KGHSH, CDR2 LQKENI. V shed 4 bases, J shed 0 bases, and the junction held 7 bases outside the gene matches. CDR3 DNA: TGTGCCAGCTCACAGGACAGGGGATCCGCCTCTGGGGCCAACGTCCTGACTTTC. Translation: CASSQDRGSASGANVLTF.

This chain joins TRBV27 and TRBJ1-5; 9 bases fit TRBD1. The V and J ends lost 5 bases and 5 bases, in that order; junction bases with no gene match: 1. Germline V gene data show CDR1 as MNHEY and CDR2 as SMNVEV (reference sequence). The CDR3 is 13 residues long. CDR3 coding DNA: TGTGCCAGCAGTCGACAGGGGGATCAGCCCCAGCATTTT. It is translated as CASSRQGDQPQHF.

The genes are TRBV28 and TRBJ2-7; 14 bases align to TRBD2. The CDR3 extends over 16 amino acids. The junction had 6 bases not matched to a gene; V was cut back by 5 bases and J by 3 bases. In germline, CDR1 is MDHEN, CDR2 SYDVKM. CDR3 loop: CASSPRTSGRIYEQYF. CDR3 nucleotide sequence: TGTGCCAGCAGTCCTAGGACTAGCGGGAGGATCTACGAGCAGTACTTC.

The CDR3 here is CASSYLDRGMNTEAFF. CDR3 sequence (DNA): TGTGCCAGCAGTTACTTGGACAGGGGGATGAACACTGAAGCTTTCTTT. V and J are TRBV6-6 and TRBJ1-1, with 10 bases that match TRBD1. Germline CDR1 MNHNY, CDR2 SVGAGI (reference sequence). J lost 0 bases, V lost 1 base, and 2 bases had no gene match. CDR3 length: 16 residues.

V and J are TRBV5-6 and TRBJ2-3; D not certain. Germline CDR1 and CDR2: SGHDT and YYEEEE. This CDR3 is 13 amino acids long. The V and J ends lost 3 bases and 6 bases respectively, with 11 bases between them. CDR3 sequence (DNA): TGTGCCAGCAGCTCCCTCCAGGTGGATACGCAGTATTTT. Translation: CASSSLQVDTQYF.

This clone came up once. Here the CDR3 reads CASSQDNGLASSYEQYF. In nucleotides, the CDR3 is TGCGCCAGCAGCCAAGACAACGGACTAGCGAGCTCCTACGAGCAGTACTTC. This rearrangement joins TRBV4-1 to TRBJ2-7; TRBD2 matches 9 bases. Germline V gives CDR1 MGHRA, CDR2 YSYEKL. CDR3 length equals 17 residues. V shed 0 bases and J 0 bases; nucleotides not matched to a gene: 6.

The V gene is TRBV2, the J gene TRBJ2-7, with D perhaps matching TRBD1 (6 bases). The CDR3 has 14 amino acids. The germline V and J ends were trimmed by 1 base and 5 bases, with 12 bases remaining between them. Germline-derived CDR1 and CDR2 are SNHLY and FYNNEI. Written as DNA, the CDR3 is TGTGCCAGCAGTGAAGGCTTTGGGGGCGACGAGCAGTACTTC. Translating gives CASSEGFGGDEQYF. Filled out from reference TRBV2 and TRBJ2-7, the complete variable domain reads EPEVTQTPSHQVTQMGQEVILRCVPISNHLYFYWYRQILGQKVEFLVSFYNNEISEKSEIFDDQFSVERPDGSNFTLKIRSTKLEDSAMYFCASSEGFGGDEQYFGPGTRLTVT.

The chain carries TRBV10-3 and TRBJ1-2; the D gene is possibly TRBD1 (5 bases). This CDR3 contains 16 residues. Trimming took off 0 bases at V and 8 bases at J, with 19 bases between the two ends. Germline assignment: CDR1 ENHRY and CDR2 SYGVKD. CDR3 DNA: TGTGCCATCAGTGAGTCTACTTCGCAGGGTTCGAGAGGCTACACCTTC. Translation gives CAISESTSQGSRGYTF.

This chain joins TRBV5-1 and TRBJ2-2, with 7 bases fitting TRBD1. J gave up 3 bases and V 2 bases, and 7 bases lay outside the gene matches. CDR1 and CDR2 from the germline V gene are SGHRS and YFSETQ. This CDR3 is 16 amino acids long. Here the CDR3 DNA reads TGCGCCAGCAGCTTCGACAGGGCGGTCGACACCGGGGAGCTGTTTTTT. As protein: CASSFDRAVDTGELFF.

The CDR3 protein is CASSQPTRTSAQNNEQFF. CDR3 nucleotides: TGTGCCAGCAGCCAACCTACCAGGACTAGCGCGCAAAACAATGAGCAGTTCTTC. The V call is TRBV4-2, the J call TRBJ2-1; 9 bases agree with TRBD2. V shed 2 bases, J shed 5 bases, and the junction held 13 bases outside the gene matches. Germline assignment: CDR1 LGHNA and CDR2 YNFKEQ. The CDR3 runs to 18 residues.

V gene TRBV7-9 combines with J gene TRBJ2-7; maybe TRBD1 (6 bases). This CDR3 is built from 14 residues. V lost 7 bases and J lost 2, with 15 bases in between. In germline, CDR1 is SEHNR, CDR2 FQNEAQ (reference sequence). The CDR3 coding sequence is TGTGCCAGCACCAAGACAGGATCGACCTACGAGCAGTACTTC. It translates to CASTKTGSTYEQYF.

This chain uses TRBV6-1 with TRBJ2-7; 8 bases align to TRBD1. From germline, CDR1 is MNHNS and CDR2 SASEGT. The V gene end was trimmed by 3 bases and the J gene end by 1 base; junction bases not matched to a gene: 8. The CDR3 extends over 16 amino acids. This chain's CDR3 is CASSERGGQGSYEQYF. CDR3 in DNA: TGTGCCAGCAGTGAGCGGGGAGGACAGGGTTCCTACGAGCAGTACTTC.

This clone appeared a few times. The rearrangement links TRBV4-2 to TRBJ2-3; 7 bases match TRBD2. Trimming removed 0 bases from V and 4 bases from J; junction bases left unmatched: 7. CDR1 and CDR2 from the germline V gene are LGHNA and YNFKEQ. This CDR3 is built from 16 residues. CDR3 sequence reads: CASSQDGGRVADTQYF. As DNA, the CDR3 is TGTGCCAGCAGCCAAGACGGTGGGAGGGTAGCAGATACGCAGTATTTT.